The rows below give T cell receptor beta chains drawn from one sample of a study. TCRdb redid the calling of the 5' RACE reads with MiXCR, one entry per CDR3 protein. The profile shows around 30,000 distinct CDR3 sequences, over 25% of them singletons. The sequencing sample was made of tumor-infiltrating Tregs sorted from the breast tumor. The receptors shown here come from a female donor with breast cancer. CDR3s include the opening cysteine and the closing phenylalanine or tryptophan. The D gene is left open where the match is weak. For some rows the clone size is stated as once, few or many, or as a class when expanded; others skip it.

>12|TRBJ2-3|TRBV12-3/TRBV12-4|-|-
CASSFGLKTQYF
TGTGCCAGCAGTTTTGGCCTAAAGACGCAGTATTTT
>13|TRBJ2-7|TRBV7-6|-|medium-sized
CASSSSLSYEQYF
TGTGCCAGCAGCTCCTCCTTGAGCTACGAGCAGTACTTC
>15|TRBJ2-1|TRBV3-1|TRBD2|-
CASSQGSGSQNEQFF
TGTGCCAGCAGCCAAGGAAGCGGGAGTCAGAATGAGCAGTTCTTC
>16|TRBJ2-7|TRBV6-5|-|medium-sized
CASSYSRQWDRYEQYF
TGTGCCAGCAGTTACTCCCGTCAATGGGATAGGTACGAGCAGTACTTC
>14|TRBJ2-7|TRBV18|-|many
CASSPSAISYEQYF
TGTGCCAGCTCACCATCAGCCATTTCCTACGAGCAGTACTTC
>18|TRBJ2-3|TRBV21-1|-|few
CASSNLGQGRYSNQPQYF
TGTGCCAGCAGCAACCTCGGACAGGGACGTTATAGCAATCAGCCCCAGTATTTT
>14|TRBJ2-3|TRBV6-1|-|medium-sized
CASSDRSGTDTQYF
TGTGCCAGCAGTGATCGTAGCGGCACAGATACGCAGTATTTT
>14|TRBJ2-1|TRBV30|TRBD1|-
CALAKGTGYNEQFF
TGTGCCCTTGCCAAGGGGACAGGTTACAATGAGCAGTTCTTC
>14|TRBJ2-1|TRBV2|TRBD1|-
CASSRGTGNNEQFF
TGTGCCAGCAGCCGAGGGACAGGGAACAATGAGCAGTTCTTC
>14|TRBJ2-5|TRBV29-1|TRBD2|-
CSVGLPGGQETRYF
TGCAGCGTGGGACTACCGGGAGGACAAGAGACCCGGTACTTC
>12|TRBJ1-5|TRBV6-6|-|-
CANGADNQPQHF
TGTGCTAACGGGGCAGACAATCAGCCCCAGCATTTT
>15|TRBJ2-1|TRBV7-3|-|many
CASSLGGATYNEQFF
TGTGCCAGCAGCTTAGGGGGGGCCACCTACAATGAGCAGTTCTTC
>16|TRBJ2-7|TRBV4-1|-|many
CASSQDFGARSYEQYF
TGCGCCAGCAGCCAAGATTTCGGGGCGAGATCCTACGAGCAGTACTTC
>11|TRBJ2-7|TRBV12-3/TRBV12-4|-|medium-sized
CASSLQGEQYF
TGTGCCAGCAGTTTACAGGGGGAGCAGTACTTC
>13|TRBJ2-7|TRBV6-5|TRBD1|medium-sized
CASSGDSHYEQYF
TGTGCCAGCAGCGGGGACAGTCACTACGAGCAGTACTTC
>16|TRBJ2-7|TRBV10-3|-|once
CAVSDIEGRVPYEQYF
TGTGCCGTCAGTGATATTGAGGGCAGGGTCCCCTACGAGCAGTACTTC
>13|TRBJ2-1|TRBV6-5|-|many
CASSSRLGGEQFF
TGTGCCAGCAGTTCAAGACTAGGAGGTGAGCAGTTCTTC
>20|TRBJ2-5|TRBV5-1|TRBD2|many
CASSLVLGLAGGSPQETQYF
TGCGCCAGCAGCTTGGTCTTGGGACTAGCGGGAGGATCCCCACAAGAGACCCAGTACTTC
>13|TRBJ2-7|TRBV5-5|-|-
CASREGSAYEQYF
TGTGCCAGCAGGGAGGGGTCGGCCTACGAGCAGTACTTC
>17|TRBJ2-6|TRBV6-5|-|few
CASSLALGASGANVLTF
TGTGCCAGCAGTTTGGCTCTCGGGGCCTCTGGGGCCAACGTCCTGACTTTC
>18|TRBJ2-7|TRBV6-1|TRBD2|few
CASSEALILAGLSYEQYF
TGTGCCAGCAGTGAAGCCCTAATACTAGCGGGCCTCTCCTACGAGCAGTACTTC
>13|TRBJ2-3|TRBV20-1|TRBD1|-
CSAGTGVRDTQYF
TGCAGTGCTGGGACAGGGGTGAGAGATACGCAGTATTTT
>15|TRBJ2-7|TRBV11-3|-|many
CASSPGRTSSYEQYF
TGTGCCAGCAGCCCGGGACGGACGAGCTCCTACGAGCAGTACTTC
>14|TRBJ1-1|TRBV6-5|-|few
CASSYPNEGGRAFF
TGTGCCAGCAGTTACCCAAACGAGGGGGGTAGGGCTTTCTTT
>17|TRBJ2-1|TRBV6-5|-|medium-sized
CASSYSDGAESYNEQFF
TGTGCCAGCAGTTACTCGGACGGAGCGGAGTCCTACAATGAGCAGTTCTTC
>17|TRBJ2-1|TRBV24-1|TRBD2|-
CATSDFAVAGGGDEQFF
TGTGCCACCAGTGATTTTGCGGTAGCGGGAGGTGGGGATGAGCAGTTCTTC
>15|TRBJ2-7|TRBV28|TRBD2|many
CASSSPLAVSYEQYF
TGTGCCAGCAGTTCCCCACTAGCGGTATCCTACGAGCAGTACTTC
>14|TRBJ1-1|TRBV5-1|-|-
CASSILQGGTVAFF
TGCGCCAGCAGCATCCTACAGGGAGGCACTGTAGCTTTCTTT
>14|TRBJ2-7|TRBV20-1|TRBD2|many
CSAAPWRGFYEQYF
TGCAGTGCTGCGCCTTGGCGGGGGTTCTACGAGCAGTACTTC
>15|TRBJ1-5|TRBV5-1|TRBD1|medium-sized
CASSPGTGINQPQHF
TGCGCCAGCAGCCCCGGGACAGGGATCAACCAGCCCCAGCATTTT
>17|TRBJ2-2|TRBV7-6|TRBD2|few
CASSPSSGRALTGELFF
TGTGCCAGCAGCCCGAGTAGCGGGAGGGCCCTCACCGGGGAGCTGTTTTTT
>12|TRBJ1-2|TRBV20-1|TRBD1|many
CSAPRTGDGYTF
TGCAGTGCTCCCCGGACAGGCGATGGCTACACCTTC
>13|TRBJ1-5|TRBV20-1|-|-
CSALRQTNQPQHF
TGCAGTGCTCTGCGACAGACAAATCAGCCCCAGCATTTT
>15|TRBJ2-1|TRBV7-9|TRBD1|few
CASSAIQGARNEQFF
TGCGCCAGCAGCGCGATTCAGGGGGCTAGGAATGAGCAGTTCTTC
>13|TRBJ2-5|TRBV6-5|-|few
CASSQTHGETQYF
TGTGCCAGCAGTCAAACCCACGGGGAGACCCAGTACTTC
>15|TRBJ1-3|TRBV5-6|-|few
CASSAETGIGNTIYF
TGTGCCAGCAGCGCTGAAACAGGAATTGGAAACACCATATATTTT
>17|TRBJ2-1|TRBV7-9|TRBD2|many
CASSLAGLAGTYNEQFF
TGTGCCAGCAGCTTGGCGGGACTAGCGGGCACCTACAATGAGCAGTTCTTC
>14|TRBJ1-5|TRBV20-1|-|-
CSARDGLADQPQHF
TGCAGTGCTAGAGACGGATTAGCGGATCAGCCCCAGCATTTT
>15|TRBJ2-1|TRBV10-3|-|many
CAISDIIFEGNEQFF
TGTGCCATCAGTGATATAATTTTCGAGGGCAATGAGCAGTTCTTC
>14|TRBJ2-7|TRBV6-5|TRBD1|-
CASSQDRFSYEQYF
TGTGCCAGCAGCCAGGACAGGTTCTCGTACGAGCAGTACTTC
>14|TRBJ1-1|TRBV6-5|-|few
CASTSGRLNTEAFF
TGTGCCAGCACCTCGGGACGGCTGAACACTGAAGCTTTCTTT
>13|TRBJ2-7|TRBV6-2/TRBV6-3|TRBD1|-
CASSRTGTYEQYF
TGTGCCAGCAGCAGGACAGGGACCTACGAGCAGTACTTC
>15|TRBJ2-1|TRBV6-1|-|-
CASSIRGSSYNEQFF
TGTGCCAGCAGTATCAGGGGTAGCTCCTACAATGAGCAGTTCTTC
>15|TRBJ1-5|TRBV9|-|medium-sized
CASSVFDGFNQPQHF
TGTGCCAGCAGCGTCTTTGACGGATTCAATCAGCCCCAGCATTTT
>13|TRBJ1-1|TRBV7-3|-|many
CASSPGTNTEAFF
TGTGCCAGCAGCCCTGGGACGAACACTGAAGCTTTCTTT
>15|TRBJ1-2|TRBV4-2|TRBD1|medium-sized
CASTQGAGGDYGYTF
TGTGCCAGCACCCAGGGGGCCGGGGGCGACTATGGCTACACCTTC
>15|TRBJ2-7|TRBV2|-|few
CASSERWVRTYEQYF
TGTGCCAGCAGTGAGAGGTGGGTCCGGACCTACGAGCAGTACTTC
>16|TRBJ1-2|TRBV6-6|TRBD1|many
CASSPRTGRSNYGYTF
TGTGCCAGCAGCCCAAGGACAGGGCGGTCTAACTATGGCTACACCTTC
>14|TRBJ1-1|TRBV7-8|-|-
CASSPRVGNTEAFF
TGTGCCAGCAGCCCACGAGTGGGGAACACTGAAGCTTTCTTT
>12|TRBJ1-1|TRBV13|-|-
CASSLEREEAFF
TGTGCCAGCAGCTTAGAAAGGGAGGAAGCTTTCTTT
>14|TRBJ2-7|TRBV6-6|TRBD1|many
CASSYETGGYEQYF
TGTGCCAGCAGTTACGAGACAGGGGGCTACGAGCAGTACTTC
>15|TRBJ2-1|TRBV6-6|TRBD2|-
CATHIAGEVYNEQFF
TGTGCCACTCACATAGCGGGAGAGGTCTACAATGAGCAGTTCTTC
>15|TRBJ2-5|TRBV7-9|TRBD2|few
CASSLLAGAGETQYF
TGTGCCAGCAGCCTGCTAGCGGGAGCAGGAGAGACCCAGTACTTC